The 5 T cell receptor beta chains listed next were all sequenced from one sample in a study of molecular identifiers for immune sequencing clone quantification. TCRdb used MiXCR to reprocess the PCR reads, holding one entry per CDR3 protein. The sample has more than 450,000 distinct CDR3 sequences, about a fifth seen once. Sequencing input: naive CD8+ T cells from blood, with Jurkat cell RNA spiked in. Subset here: FACS-sorted CD8+CD4-CCR7+CD45RA+ naive T cells. The origin of the receptors is a human donor in good health. Some libraries in this study had Jurkat cell RNA spiked in.

This clonotype was recorded a few times. The chain combines TRBV4-3 with TRBJ2-1; 8 nucleotides line up with TRBD1. The V gene end was trimmed by 0 bases and the J gene end by 1 base; junction bases not matched to a gene: 2. The CDR3 covers 16 residues. Germline CDR1 is LGHNA and CDR2 is YSLEER. DNA of the CDR3: TGCGCCAGCAGCCAAGATTGGACAGGGTCCTACAATGAGCAGTTCTTC. It encodes CASSQDWTGSYNEQFF.

As regards this clonotype: The conserved phenylalanine or tryptophan is not found at the CDR3 terminus, so this likely reflects a read error. The chain combines TRBV7-2 with TRBJ1-4, with D possibly being TRBD1 (5 bases). Germline-derived CDR1 and CDR2 are SGHTA and FQGNSA. The CDR3 contains 14 residues. Between the trimmed V and J ends, which lost 3 bases and 6 bases, there was a span of 11 bases. Written as DNA, the CDR3 is TGTGCCAGCAGCTTCGCCGCGGGGGATGAAAAACTGTTTTCT. It yields the protein CASSFAAGDEKLFS.

In its sample, this clonotype was seen many times. The gene calls are TRBV19 and TRBJ2-7; D is undetermined. The germline gives CDR1 LNHDA, CDR2 SQIVND (reference sequence). The CDR3 is 14 residues long. V lost 9 bases to trimming and J lost 0 bases, with 15 bases between them. Here the CDR3 DNA reads TGTGCCAGCAGCCCCACAAGTAGCTCCTACGAGCAGTACTTC. Protein: CASSPTSSSYEQYF.

This clonotype has only a few counts. The J gene is TRBJ2-7, the V gene TRBV20-1; the match to TRBD2 covers 9 bases. The CDR3 contains 15 residues. CDR1 DFQATT and CDR2 SNEGSKA come from the germline V gene (reference sequence). V trimming: 6 bases; J trimming: 0 bases; junction bases outside the gene matches: 9. The CDR3 nucleotides read TGCAGTGCCGAACCGACTAGCGGTGACTCCTACGAGCAGTACTTC. Amino acid sequence: CSAEPTSGDSYEQYF.

The chain links TRBV27 to TRBJ2-7, with TRBD1 as a possible D gene (7 bases). The V gene lost 2 bases and the J gene lost 7 bases, with 24 bases spanning the gap. Germline CDR1 is MNHEY and CDR2 is SMNVEV (reference sequence). This CDR3 contains 17 residues. The chain's CDR3 is CASSLVGVRTGGREQYF. The CDR3 DNA reads TGTGCCAGCAGTTTAGTTGGTGTAAGGACAGGAGGGCGAGAGCAGTACTTC.